Here is one T cell receptor beta chain with its context. What it binds is not known. The sample originates from a study of response to subunit inactivated influenza vaccine. Study observations and caveats: The authors suggested that few new T cells are recruited per seasonal influenza vaccination.

Via MiXCR, TCRdb re-called the RT-PCR reads, giving one row per CDR3 protein. The sample has some 600,000 distinct CDR3 sequences; 12% to 15% are singletons. After removal of 4 bases from V and 2 bases from J, the junction contained 7 bases not matched to a gene. The germline gives CDR1 MNHNS, CDR2 SASEGT. This CDR3 comprises 15 residues. The sample was PBMCs from blood, taken 14 days before vaccination. The V call is TRBV6-1, the J call TRBJ2-7; 8 bases agree with TRBD1. This clonotype originated in a man aged 45 to 65 who received an inactivated influenza vaccine. The CDR3 loop is CASSGTGTLTYEQYF. CDR3 bases: TGTGCCAGCAGTGGGACAGGGACTTTAACCTACGAGCAGTACTTC.